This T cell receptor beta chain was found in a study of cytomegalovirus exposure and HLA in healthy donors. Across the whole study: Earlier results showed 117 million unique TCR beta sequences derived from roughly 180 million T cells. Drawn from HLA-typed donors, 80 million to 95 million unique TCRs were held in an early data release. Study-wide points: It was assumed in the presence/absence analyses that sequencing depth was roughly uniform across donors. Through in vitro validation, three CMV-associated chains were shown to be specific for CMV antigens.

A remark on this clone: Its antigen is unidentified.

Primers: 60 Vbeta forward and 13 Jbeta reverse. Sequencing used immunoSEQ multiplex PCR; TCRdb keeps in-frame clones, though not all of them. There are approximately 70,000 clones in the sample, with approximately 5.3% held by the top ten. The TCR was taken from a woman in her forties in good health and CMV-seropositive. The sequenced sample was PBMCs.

The CDR3 DNA reads TGCAGCGTTGAAGATCCAGGGGTCGGGAACGAGCAGTACTTC. Its translation: CSVEDPGVGNEQYF. V is TRBV29-1 and J is TRBJ2-7; the D gene is possibly TRBD1 (6 bases). Trimming removed 0 bases at V and 5 bases at J, with 14 bases between. The CDR3 contains 14 residues. CDR1 is SQVTM and CDR2 is ANQGSEA in the germline V gene.